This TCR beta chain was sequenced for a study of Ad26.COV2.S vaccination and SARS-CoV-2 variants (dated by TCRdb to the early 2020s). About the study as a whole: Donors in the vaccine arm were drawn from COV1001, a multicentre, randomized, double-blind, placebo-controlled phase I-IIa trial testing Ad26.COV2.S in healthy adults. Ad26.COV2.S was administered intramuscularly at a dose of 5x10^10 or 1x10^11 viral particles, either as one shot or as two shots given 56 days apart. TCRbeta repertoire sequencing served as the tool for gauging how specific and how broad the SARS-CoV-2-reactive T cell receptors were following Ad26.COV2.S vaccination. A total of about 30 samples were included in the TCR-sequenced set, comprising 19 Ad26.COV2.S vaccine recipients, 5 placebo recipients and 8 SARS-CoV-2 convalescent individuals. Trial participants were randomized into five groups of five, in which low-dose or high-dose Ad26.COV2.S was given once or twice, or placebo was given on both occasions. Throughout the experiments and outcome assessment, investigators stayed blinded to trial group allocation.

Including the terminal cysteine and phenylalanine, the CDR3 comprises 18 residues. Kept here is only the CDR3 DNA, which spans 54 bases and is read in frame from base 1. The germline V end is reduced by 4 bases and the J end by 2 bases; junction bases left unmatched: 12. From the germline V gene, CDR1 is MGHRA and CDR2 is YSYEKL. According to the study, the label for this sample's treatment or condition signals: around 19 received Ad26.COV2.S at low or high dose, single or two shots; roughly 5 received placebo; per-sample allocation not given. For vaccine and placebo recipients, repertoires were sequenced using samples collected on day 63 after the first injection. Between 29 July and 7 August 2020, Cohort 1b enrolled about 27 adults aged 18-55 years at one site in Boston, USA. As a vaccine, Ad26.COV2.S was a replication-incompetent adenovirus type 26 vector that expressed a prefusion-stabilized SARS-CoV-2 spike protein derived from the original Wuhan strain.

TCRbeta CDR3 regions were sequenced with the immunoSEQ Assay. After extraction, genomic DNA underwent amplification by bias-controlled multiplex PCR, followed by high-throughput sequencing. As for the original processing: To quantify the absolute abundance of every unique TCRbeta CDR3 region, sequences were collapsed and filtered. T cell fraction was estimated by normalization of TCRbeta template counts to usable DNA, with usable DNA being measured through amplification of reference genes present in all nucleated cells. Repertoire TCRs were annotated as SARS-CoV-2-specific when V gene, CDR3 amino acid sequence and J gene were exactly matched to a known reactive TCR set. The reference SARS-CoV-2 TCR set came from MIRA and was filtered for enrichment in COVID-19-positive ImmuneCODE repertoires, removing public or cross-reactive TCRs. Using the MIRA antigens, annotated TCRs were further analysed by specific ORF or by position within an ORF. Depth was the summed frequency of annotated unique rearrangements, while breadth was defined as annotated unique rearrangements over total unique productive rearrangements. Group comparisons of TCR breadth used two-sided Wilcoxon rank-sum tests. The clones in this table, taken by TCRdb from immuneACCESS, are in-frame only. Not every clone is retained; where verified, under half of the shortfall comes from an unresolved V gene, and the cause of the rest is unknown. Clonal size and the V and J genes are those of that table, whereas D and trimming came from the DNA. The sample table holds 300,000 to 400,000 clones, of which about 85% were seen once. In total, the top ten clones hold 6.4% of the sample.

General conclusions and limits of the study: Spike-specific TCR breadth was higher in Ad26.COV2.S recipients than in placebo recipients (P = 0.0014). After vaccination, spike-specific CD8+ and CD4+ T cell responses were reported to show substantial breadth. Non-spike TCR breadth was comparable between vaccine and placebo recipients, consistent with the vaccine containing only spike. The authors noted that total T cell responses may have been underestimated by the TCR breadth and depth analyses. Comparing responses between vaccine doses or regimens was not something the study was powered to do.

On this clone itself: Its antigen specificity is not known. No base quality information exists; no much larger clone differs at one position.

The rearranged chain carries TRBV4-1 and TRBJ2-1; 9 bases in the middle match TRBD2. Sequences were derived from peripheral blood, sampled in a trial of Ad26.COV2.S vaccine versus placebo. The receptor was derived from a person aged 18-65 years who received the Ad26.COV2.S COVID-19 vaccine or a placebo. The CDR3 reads CASSPRGGRAETYNEQFF. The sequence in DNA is TGCGCCAGCAGCCCCCGAGGCGGGAGGGCCGAGACCTACAATGAGCAGTTCTTC.